This T cell receptor (beta chain) derives from a study of cytomegalovirus exposure and HLA in healthy donors (dated by TCRdb to about 2017). With regard to the full study: An earlier analysis of several hundred of the donors reported approximately 260 Gb of sequence data and 117 million unique TCR beta sequences obtained from about 180 million T cells. To study patterns of TCR occurrence, a later analysis re-analyzed previously published TCR beta repertoires from around 660 donors and added high-resolution HLA genotyping. The number of typed donors differed by locus: about 629-630 for A, B, C, DRB1 and DQB1; approximately 540 for DQA1; 606 for DPA1; and some 470 for DPB1. On average, about 240,000 unique TCR beta nucleotide sequences were sequenced per donor among several hundred genotyped donors of the cohort, with roughly 20% of those sequences being non-productive. An early release covering around 630 HLA-typed donors comprised 250 to 350 gigabases of sequencing data and around 80 million unique TCR sequences. About five DR-DQ haplotypes were handled as single units for association and clustering because linkage in the cohort was strong. Donor age, sex, ethnicity and CMV serostatus were collected together with the repertoire data. To decide whether each TCR beta V gene segment behaved as functional or pseudogenic, an earlier analysis of approximately 600 of the donors relied on high-throughput TCR beta sequencing. A later genetic analysis used genome-wide SNP genotypes for about 60% of the roughly 670 donors, treating that subset as a discovery cohort. Both class I and class II loci were covered by HLA typing, at four-digit resolution. The study aimed to test whether cataloging public T cell receptors could reveal signatures of past pathogen exposure. In the later analysis, no new phenotypic data were used to find candidate immune exposures; instead, reliance was placed on TCR beta sequences and their occurrence across donors. Along with the 666-subject first cohort, a separate validation cohort of some 130 different subjects was used. Using immunosequencing, the study profiled T cell repertoires from fewer than 700 subjects and related those repertoires to cytomegalovirus serostatus. All discovery cohort repertoires had been generated on a single sequencing platform. The study combined high-throughput TCR immunosequencing, statistical association of individual TCRs with disease status, and machine learning to predict cytomegalovirus infection status. Among the roughly 380 genotyped donors, around 81% belonged to the genetic ancestry cluster associated with self-reported Caucasian donors.

The cohort consisted of 650 to 850 healthy bone marrow donors. Cohort members were all nominally healthy when sampled, although unrecorded immune exposures were likely present. The donor tested CMV seropositive, placing the donor among the 310 or so seropositive members of the cohort. Each donor provided a peripheral blood sample, and peripheral blood mononuclear cells were used for TCR beta sequencing. The Qiagen DNeasy Blood Extraction Kit was used to extract genomic DNA from the blood cell samples. Trimming at the junction amounts to 1 base on V and 5 bases on J, and the germline ends lie 14 bases apart. The CDR3 has 15 amino acids, counting the end cysteine and phenylalanine. Only the CDR3 part of the read is kept: 45 bases, read in frame from the first base. CDR1 and CDR2 are drawn from the germline V gene: SGHAT, FQNNGV. Library preparation was by the immunoSEQ multiplex PCR assay. For the multiplex PCR, a mixture combining 60 forward primers for TCR Vbeta segments and 13 reverse primers for TCR Jbeta segments was used. The CDR3 region of rearranged TCR beta genes was amplified from genomic DNA by a multiplex PCR assay. On the Illumina HiSeq System, the amplified TCR beta libraries were sequenced as 87-base-pair reads. The authors' analysis ran thus. A later analysis tallied about 77 million unique TCR beta chains across the 600 to 700 repertoires, and approximately 12 million of those chains were shared by two or more donors. Raw reads were error-corrected and collapsed into unique sequences with a nearest-neighbor algorithm that merged closely related sequences to remove PCR and sequencing errors. CDR3 sequences were aligned to IMGT reference sequences to assign V, D and J gene segments. Each retained sequence needed at least a six-nucleotide match to both a V gene segment and a J gene segment. A rearrangement counted as productive if the CDR3 had no stop codons and remained in frame with V and J, and every other rearrangement counted as non-productive. CDR3 was defined according to IMGT convention as the region running from the second conserved V-encoded cysteine to the conserved J-encoded phenylalanine. The earlier analysis of fewer than 700 of the donors excluded sequences that lacked an unambiguous match to a single V gene segment. In an earlier analysis of some 590 of the donors, a V segment was called functional when productive rearrangements were above 56.7%, and segregating when the standard deviation between donors exceeded 5%. A statistical classification framework was developed to diagnose cytomegalovirus status using the catalog of TCR beta chain sequences. A later analysis assigned V and J genes by comparing TCR nucleotide sequences with IMGT/GENE-DB human TR gene sequences. Using the TCRdist pipeline, a later analysis assigned CDR3 sequences along with most-parsimonious VDJ recombination scenarios. In a later analysis, each TCR beta chain was defined by its CDR3 amino acid sequence together with its V-gene family, and reads without a unique V-gene family were excluded. As a way to deal with suspected cross-contamination and a sequencing artifact, a later analysis dropped nearly 600 nucleotide sequences that were highly shared and had low generation probability. In a later analysis, a clonal expansion index for each public chain was calculated from normalized within-repertoire ranks of inferred template counts. Generation probabilities in a later analysis came from a VDJ recombination model fitted to out-of-frame rearrangements, and those results were checked against IGoR. A later analysis scored TCR-TCR, TCR-HLA and TCR-CMV co-occurrence with hypergeometric tests, applying a repertoire-size bias correction to TCR pairs. False discovery rates were estimated in a later analysis by permuting HLA or CMV assignments 20 times. In a later analysis, co-occurring TCRs were grouped using DBSCAN, and TCRdist sequence similarity was added for clustering within HLA-allele-positive subsets. Repertoires with fewer than 30,000 or more than 120,000 public chains, plus five repertoires with anomalous nucleotide sharing, were excluded from co-occurrence clustering. TCRdb stores this immuneACCESS table with in-frame sequences only. Part of the clones is absent; in the studies checked, under half of the shortfall reflects unresolved V genes, and no reason is known for the rest. That table supplies the V and J calls and clone size; D and trimming were determined from the DNA. The sample includes about 86,000 clones, with around 80% observed a single time. The ten largest make up approximately 2.7% of the sample.

The investigation overall reported the following: The earlier analysis of 587 of the donors excluded approximately 17 rarely observed V segments, including chromosome 9 orphons, because counts were too low. A later genetic analysis reported fewer N-insertions in productive TCRs among donors in an Asian-associated ancestry cluster than the roughly 700-donor mean. In the study, some 160 TCR beta chains were listed as associated with cytomegalovirus. A few of the identified cytomegalovirus-associated TCR beta chains were confirmed in vitro to be specific for cytomegalovirus antigens. The presence/absence analyses assumed that sequencing depth was roughly uniform across donors, and that assumption may not be true. A later analysis found that most CMV-associated TCR beta chains appeared HLA-restricted, with HLA associations seemingly driven largely by CMV exposure. The authors suggested that the approach could potentially be generalized to other disease states and immunological phenotypes. A further reported finding was that TCR beta sequences accurately predicted the HLA-A and HLA-B alleles for most subjects in the first cohort. In a later analysis, HLA-associated TCR beta chains were found to be more clonally expanded and to have lower generation probabilities than equally common non-associated chains. The only immune exposure information available for the cohort was CMV serostatus. Correlated functional status among segregating V segments might reflect linkage disequilibrium, but an unknown experimental factor could not be ruled out. In a later genetic analysis, a missense DCLRE1C variant was associated with V-gene and J-gene trimming of TCR beta chains, and the association was replicated in an independent cohort. Broadly in line with IMGT annotations, most TCR beta V segments showed up in productive rearrangements about 87% or about 30% of the time in an earlier analysis of 587 of the donors. Because HLA typing was unavailable for some donors at each locus, only the typed subset was used in association tests. A later analysis found that TCR association rates varied across HLA loci, with DRB1 alleles showing the most associated TCRs and HLA-C alleles the fewest. Across donors, most TCR sequences were observed very rarely, whereas some public TCRs were present in many individuals. Some IMGT-functional V segments, including TRBV6-2 and TRBV6-3, could not be told apart with the 87-base-pair reads, so those segments were excluded. In this cohort, only TCR beta chains were sequenced, and detectable features were limited by the absence of alpha or paired-chain data. A cluster of highly shared sequence variants was judged likely to represent a technical artifact of the sequencing pipeline. In both the original and validation cohorts, the classifier was reported to diagnose cytomegalovirus status with high specificity and sensitivity. According to a later analysis, parvovirus B19, influenza, CMV and Epstein-Barr virus appeared linked to several top co-occurrence clusters. In a later analysis, around 17,000 TCR beta sequences were associated with specific HLA alleles at a false discovery rate of 0.05. Assigning TCR associations to individual alleles was difficult when HLA alleles, especially DR and DQ, strongly co-occurred.

This clone was seen many times. Its antigen is currently not known. One base away there is no much larger clone; base qualities are not given. The sequence was collected from a male donor in good health and CMV-seropositive. Recombination linked TRBV11-2 to TRBJ2-5; possibly the D gene is TRBD2, per 6 matching bases. Material: PBMCs. The DNA reads TGTGCCAGCAGCTTAGGAGGCGGGACCGGGGAGACCCAGTACTTC. The resulting protein is CASSLGGGTGETQYF.